This entry lists 16 T cell receptor beta chains sequenced from one sample in a study of blood T cell repertoires in COVID-19. Assay used: immunoSEQ multiplex PCR; TCRdb lists only in-frame clones, some missing. The data show under 50,000 clones, approximately 84% seen once. The sample consisted of peripheral blood. The receptors stem from a man aged 50 to 59 with active COVID-19.

This clone was recorded once. The chain has TRBV24-1 and TRBJ1-2, with 12 bases matching TRBD1. J gave up 7 bases and V 9 bases, and 11 bases lay outside the gene matches. The CDR3 extends over 15 amino acids. Germline CDR1 KGHDR, CDR2 SFDVKD. The CDR3 region is CATATGTGGGTGYTF. The CDR3 region has the DNA TGTGCCACCGCTACCGGGACAGGGGGCGGGACTGGCTACACCTTC.

The rearrangement joins TRBV10-1 to TRBJ1-4; 7 bases agree with TRBD1. The CDR3 has 13 amino acids. CDR1 WNHNN and CDR2 SYGVQD come from the germline V gene (reference sequence). Trimming took 10 bases from V and 3 from J; bases not matched to a gene: 5. The CDR3 loop is CATRQGPNEKLFF. In DNA, the CDR3 is TGCGCCACCCGACAGGGCCCTAATGAAAAACTGTTTTTT.

The chain couples TRBV6-5 to TRBJ2-5, with D perhaps matching TRBD2 (6 bases). V was clipped by 6 bases and J by 2 bases, with 10 bases between them. The CDR3 runs to 13 residues. Per germline, CDR1 MNHEY and CDR2 SVGAGI. CDR3 nucleotide sequence: TGTGCCAGCAGGCTGGGGACTCAAGAGACCCAGTACTTC. Its translation is CASRLGTQETQYF.

This chain links TRBV7-5 with TRBJ1-5; TRBD1, the D gene given by the table, was not confirmed from the DNA. TRBV7-5 constitutes a pseudogene. The CDR3 has 17 residues. CDR3 sequence: CVRSGRAGAQDNQPQHF. The CDR3 DNA reads as TGTGTCAGAAGCGGGCGGGCAGGGGCCCAGGACAATCAGCCCCAGCATTTT.

The chain couples TRBV29-1 to TRBJ1-3; D may be TRBD1 (6 bases). Deletions cut 7 bases from V and 4 bases from J, with 17 bases between. Germline values: CDR1 SQVTM, CDR2 ANQGSEA. The CDR3 is 14 amino acids. The chain's CDR3 is CSGGEGGAGNTIYF. In nucleotides, the CDR3 is TGCAGCGGTGGAGAAGGGGGAGCAGGAAACACCATATATTTT.

The chain recombines TRBV2 with TRBJ1-2; D perhaps matches TRBD1 (6 bases). Germline CDR1 is SNHLY and CDR2 is FYNNEI. The V and J ends lost 6 bases and 3 bases respectively, with 11 bases between them. The CDR3 consists of 13 residues. CDR3 DNA: TGTGCCAGCAGCCTGGACAGCTACTATGGCTACACCTTC. As protein: CASSLDSYYGYTF.

This clone was seen a few times. The chain employs TRBV18 and TRBJ2-2; 8 nucleotides align to TRBD1. Germline V gene data show CDR1 as KGHSH and CDR2 as LQKENI. Germline trimming cut 3 bases from V and 7 bases from J; bases unmatched to any gene: 10. The CDR3 is made up of 16 amino acids. CDR3 region: CASSPLLDRAIGELFF. CDR3 sequence (DNA): TGTGCCAGCTCACCGTTATTGGACAGGGCGATCGGGGAGCTGTTTTTT.

The chain couples TRBV18 to TRBJ1-4; D unresolved. Trimming took 3 bases from V and 0 from J, leaving 11 bases between them. Germline CDR1 reads KGHSH; CDR2 reads LQKENI. CDR3 length: 16 amino acids. As DNA, the CDR3 is TGTGCCAGCTCACCGGTGTTCGGTGCAACTAATGAAAAACTGTTTTTT. Its protein product is CASSPVFGATNEKLFF. Filled out from reference TRBV18 and TRBJ1-4, the complete variable domain reads NAGVMQNPRHLVRRRGQEARLRCSPMKGHSHVYWYRQLPEEGLKFMVYLQKENIIDESGMPKERFSAEFPKEGPSILRIQQVVRGDSAAYFCASSPVFGATNEKLFFGSGTQLSVL.

V gene TRBV2 combines with J gene TRBJ2-7; D ambiguous. The V gene lost 7 bases and the J gene lost 0 bases, with 7 bases spanning the gap. The CDR3 spans 12 residues. Germline CDR1 is SNHLY and CDR2 is FYNNEI. CDR3 DNA: TGTGCCAGCACAGACAACTCCTACGAGCAGTACTTC. Its translation: CASTDNSYEQYF.

This chain uses TRBV6-4 with TRBJ1-1; TRBD1 matches 9 bases. J was trimmed by 4 bases and V by 6 bases; bases with no gene match: 6. Per germline, CDR1 MRHNA and CDR2 SNTAGT. The CDR3 has 14 residues. The CDR3 spells CASSEETGGTEAFF. CDR3 nucleotides: TGTGCCAGCAGCGAGGAGACAGGGGGCACTGAAGCTTTCTTT.

The chain uses TRBV4-2 and TRBJ1-1, with 8 bases that match TRBD1. Germline values: CDR1 LGHNA, CDR2 YNFKEQ. V gave up 4 bases and J gave up 3 bases; unmatched junction bases: 4. CDR3 size: 14 residues. CDR3: CASSLRGLDTEAFF. The CDR3 DNA reads as TGTGCCAGCAGCCTCAGGGGGCTCGACACTGAAGCTTTCTTT.

J is TRBJ1-2 and V is TRBV27, with TRBD1 as a possible D gene (6 bases). The CDR3 consists of 14 residues. Between the trimmed V and J ends, which lost 5 bases and 0 bases, there was a span of 10 bases. Germline V CDR1 and CDR2: MNHEY, SMNVEV (reference sequence). The CDR3 spells CASSLGGANYGYTF. In DNA, the CDR3 is TGTGCCAGCAGTCTAGGGGGGGCTAACTATGGCTACACCTTC.

This clone occurred once. The chain couples TRBV5-1 to TRBJ2-1; no firm D call. This CDR3 comprises 14 residues. Trimming left V 2 bases short and J 4 bases short, with 10 bases between. Germline CDR1 reads SGHRS; CDR2 reads YFSETQ. The CDR3 protein is CASSFGSQYNEQFF. DNA for the CDR3: TGCGCCAGCAGCTTCGGTAGCCAGTACAATGAGCAGTTCTTC.

The chain couples TRBV2 to TRBJ2-3; TRBD2 matches 12 bases. Trimming removed 6 bases from V and 6 bases from J; junction bases left unmatched: 4. Germline loops: CDR1 SNHLY, CDR2 FYNNEI. CDR3 size: 14 residues. The CDR3 loop is CASRLAGGRDTQYF. The CDR3 nucleotides read TGTGCCAGCAGGCTAGCGGGGGGGCGGGATACGCAGTATTTT.

The chain uses TRBV6-5 and TRBJ2-4; 7 bases line up with TRBD1. J gave up 4 bases and V 6 bases, and 9 bases lay outside the gene matches. This CDR3 has 15 amino acids. Germline loops: CDR1 MNHEY, CDR2 SVGAGI. CDR3 nucleotides: TGTGCCAGCAGCTCCCCCGGGACAGATAAAAACATTCAGTACTTC. It codes for CASSSPGTDKNIQYF.

The rearrangement uses TRBV19 and TRBJ2-3, with 8 nucleotides matching TRBD2. Per the germline V gene, CDR1 is LNHDA and CDR2 is SQIVND (reference sequence). The length of the CDR3 is 15 residues. Losses at the gene ends were 4 bases for V and 2 bases for J; bases not matched to a gene: 5. The CDR3 DNA reads as TGTGCCAGTAGTACCCCTAGCGGGTTCACAGATACGCAGTATTTT. This encodes CASSTPSGFTDTQYF. Based on the CDR3 plus reference TRBV19 and TRBJ2-3, the full variable domain is DGGITQSPKYLFRKEGQNVTLSCEQNLNHDAMYWYRQDPGQGLRLIYYSQIVNDFQKGDIAEGYSVSREKKESFPLTVTSAQKNPTAFYLCASSTPSGFTDTQYFGPGTRLTVL.